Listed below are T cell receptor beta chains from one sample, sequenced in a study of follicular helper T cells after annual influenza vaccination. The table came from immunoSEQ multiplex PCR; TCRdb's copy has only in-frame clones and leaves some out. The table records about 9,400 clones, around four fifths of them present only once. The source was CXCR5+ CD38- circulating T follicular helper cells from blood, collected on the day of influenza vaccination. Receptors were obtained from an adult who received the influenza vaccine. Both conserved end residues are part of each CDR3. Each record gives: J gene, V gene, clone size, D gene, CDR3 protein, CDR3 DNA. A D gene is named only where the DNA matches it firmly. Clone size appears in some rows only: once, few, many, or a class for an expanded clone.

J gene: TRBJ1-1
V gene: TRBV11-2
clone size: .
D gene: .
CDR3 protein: CASRRDPGSTEAFF
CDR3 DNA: TGTGCCAGCAGACGCGACCCTGGAAGCACTGAAGCTTTCTTT

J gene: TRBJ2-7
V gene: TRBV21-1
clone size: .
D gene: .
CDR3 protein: CASSKGNDRGSSYEQYF
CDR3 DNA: TGTGCCAGCAGCAAAGGAAATGACAGGGGGTCCTCCTACGAGCAGTACTTC

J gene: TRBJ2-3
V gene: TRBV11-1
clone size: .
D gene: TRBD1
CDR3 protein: CASSLRGTGRLNTQYF
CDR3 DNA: TGTGCCAGCAGCTTAAGGGGGACAGGTCGTCTGAATACGCAGTATTTT

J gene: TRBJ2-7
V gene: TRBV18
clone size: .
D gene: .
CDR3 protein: CASSPRVPGDSEQYF
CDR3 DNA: TGTGCCAGCTCACCAAGAGTCCCCGGGGATTCCGAGCAGTACTTC

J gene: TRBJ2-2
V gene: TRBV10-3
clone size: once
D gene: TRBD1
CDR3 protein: CAIRRTGTNTGELFF
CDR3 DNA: TGTGCCATCCGGAGGACAGGGACGAACACCGGGGAGCTGTTTTTT

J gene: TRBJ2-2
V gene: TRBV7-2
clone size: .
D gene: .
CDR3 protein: CASSLAITGELFF
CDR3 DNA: TGTGCCAGCAGTCTAGCCATCACCGGGGAGCTGTTTTTT

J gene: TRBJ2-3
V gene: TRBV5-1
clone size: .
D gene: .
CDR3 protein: CASSLLKGVADTQYF
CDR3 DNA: TGCGCCAGCAGCTTGCTAAAGGGTGTGGCAGATACGCAGTATTTT

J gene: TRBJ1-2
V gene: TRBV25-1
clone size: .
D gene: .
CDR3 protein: CASSADRGRSYTF
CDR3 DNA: TGTGCCAGCAGTGCAGACAGAGGCCGAAGCTACACCTTC

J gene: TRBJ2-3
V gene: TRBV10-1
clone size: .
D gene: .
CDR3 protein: CASSELRGSTQYF
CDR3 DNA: TGCGCCAGCAGTGAGTTAAGGGGTTCCACGCAGTATTTT

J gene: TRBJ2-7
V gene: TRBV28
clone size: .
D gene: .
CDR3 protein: CASSLAPYEQYF
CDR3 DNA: TGTGCCAGCAGCCTAGCCCCCTACGAGCAGTACTTC

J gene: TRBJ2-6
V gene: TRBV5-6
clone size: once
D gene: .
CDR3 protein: CASSPAELGGANVLTF
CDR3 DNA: TGTGCCAGCAGCCCGGCCGAGCTAGGTGGGGCCAACGTCCTGACTTTC

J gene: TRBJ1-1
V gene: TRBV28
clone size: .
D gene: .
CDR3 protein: CASSSGVGNTEAFF
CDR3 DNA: TGTGCCAGCAGTTCAGGGGTTGGAAACACTGAAGCTTTCTTT

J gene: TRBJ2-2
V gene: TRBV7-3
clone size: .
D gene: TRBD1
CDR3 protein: CASSPGTGGLGELFF
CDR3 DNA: TGTGCCAGCAGCCCCGGGACAGGGGGCCTCGGGGAGCTGTTTTTT

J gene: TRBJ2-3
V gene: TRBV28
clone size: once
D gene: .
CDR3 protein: CASRLRADTQYF
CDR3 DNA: TGTGCCAGCCGCTTGCGAGCAGATACGCAGTATTTT

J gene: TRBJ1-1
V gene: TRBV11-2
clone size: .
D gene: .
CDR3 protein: CASSLQGGGTEAFF
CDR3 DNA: TGTGCCAGCAGCTTACAAGGGGGAGGGACTGAAGCTTTCTTT

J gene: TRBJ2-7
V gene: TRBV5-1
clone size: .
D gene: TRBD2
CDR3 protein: CASSSGLAGPQGEQYF
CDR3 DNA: TGCGCCAGCAGCTCGGGACTAGCGGGACCCCAGGGGGAGCAGTACTTC

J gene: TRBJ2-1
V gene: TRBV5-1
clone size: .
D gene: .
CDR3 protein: CASSSLGGRDYNEQFF
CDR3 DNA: TGCGCCAGCAGCTCCCTCGGGGGTCGGGACTACAATGAGCAGTTCTTC

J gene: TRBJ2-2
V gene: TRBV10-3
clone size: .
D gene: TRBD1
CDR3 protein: CAISPGGFSGELFF
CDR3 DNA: TGTGCCATCAGTCCAGGGGGATTTTCCGGGGAGCTGTTTTTT